This paragraph reports one T cell receptor (beta chain). Its antigen is currently not known. A much larger clone differs by one base, so this may be a read error. This sample stems from a study of blood T cells in healthy people across ages (dated by TCRdb to the mid-2010s). Context from the whole study: In model experiments, template switching captured about one uniquely barcoded TCR beta cDNA molecule for every two T cells. The study measured age-related changes in TCR beta repertoire diversity using deep sequencing normalized with unique cDNA molecular identifiers. Four age groups were formed from the donors: young (average 16 years), middle-aged (around 39), aged (under 70) and long-lived (less than 85). To avoid experimental bias, donors of different ages were spread randomly across the sequencing lanes. Using the same blood draw, the study looked at two additional independent replicas of 1 million unique cDNA reads for two donors, one aged 18 to 29 and the other aged 80 or older.

The protocol used for the library was 5' RACE. TCRdb lists the instrument as Illumina HiSeq 2500. The second PCR ran for roughly 7 to 11 cycles and used a J-beta primer mix along with a sample-barcoded 5' primer. A template-switch 5' adaptor carrying 12 random nucleotides introduced a unique molecular identifier onto each TCR beta cDNA molecule. Each sample yielded at least 3 million CDR3-containing paired-end reads. First-strand cDNA was synthesized from all RNA with the Mint cDNA synthesis kit, primed by a TRBC-specific oligonucleotide. All cDNA was treated with uracil-DNA glycosylase and then went through a first 18-cycle PCR with the universal primers M1SS and BC2_uni_R. As for the authors' bioinformatics: For normalization, 1 million high-quality reads, each with a distinct molecular identifier, were randomly selected from each sample. Instead of being binned into consensus sequences, reads with shared molecular identifiers were discarded. MiTCR, with a Q25 quality threshold and the strictest error-elimination algorithm, was used for CDR3 identification, clonotype clustering and error correction. A nonparametric unseen species model using Euler transformation provided a lower-bound estimate of total TCR beta diversity. TCRdb reworked the public reads: Q25 trimming with fastp, MiXCR clone assembly, productive beta chains retained. Each record represents a unique CDR3 protein, reported with the most common genes and DNA among its rows. None of the V and J calls come from the authors' own analysis; TCRdb made them. A total of approximately 1.5 million distinct CDR3 sequences appear in this sample, about 35% of them only once. Around 11% of the sample is taken by the ten largest.

Systemically healthy Caucasian individuals from Russia, around 39 in total and aged roughly 6 to 100 years, were included as donors. Around 10 milliliters of peripheral blood were collected from each donor into EDTA-treated Vacutainer tubes. Ficoll-Paque density-gradient centrifugation was used to isolate PBMCs, with at least 7 million obtained per sample. Trizol reagent was used to extract total RNA from PBMCs, with at least 5.5 micrograms per sample. Naive CD45RAhigh/CD27high T cell percentages were measured by flow cytometry on a PBMC aliquot from every donor. The CDR3 sequence holds 15 residues, the cysteine and phenylalanine included. The CDR3 DNA has 45 bases and is translated from base 1. Trimming costs V 3 bases and J 13 bases, and their ends lie 24 bases apart. Reading the germline V gene gives CDR1 MGHDK and CDR2 SYGVNS. What the study reported, not specific to this receptor: Estimates of total diversity based on one million sequenced T cells were considered lower bounds and underestimates. Since profiling was done on bulk unsorted PBMCs, naive and antigen-experienced compartments could not be conclusively compared. Observed TCR beta diversity per million T cells fell roughly linearly with age, and a significant reduction was already apparent by age roughly 40. Because donor CMV infection status was unknown, age-related changes in expanded clonotypes were potentially confounded. Compared with the aged group, more naive CD4+ T cells, fewer expanded clones and increased TCR diversity were shown by the long-lived group, suggesting age selection. There was a strong correlation between observed TCR beta diversity and the percentage of naive T cells measured by flow cytometry.

This TCR was recovered from a woman aged 25-40 years in good health. The sample comprised blood. The chain is encoded by TRBV25-1 joined to TRBJ2-5; the D call could be TRBD1 or TRBD2, with each sharing 5 bases. The CDR3 region: CASSDPTGTYYERYF. The sequence in DNA is TGTGCCAGCAGTGATCCTACGGGGACGTACTACGAGCGGTACTTC.